This TCR beta chain was observed in a study of T-cell memory formation after mild COVID-19. Libraries for TCRalpha and TCRbeta carried sample barcodes and unique molecular identifiers via 5'RACE. TCRdb used MiXCR to reprocess the 5' RACE reads, holding one entry per CDR3 protein. In the table there are fewer than 350,000 distinct CDR3 sequences, roughly 8% of which are singletons. This clonotype was observed a handful of times. V lost 6 bases and J 5 bases, leaving 8 bases between the germline ends. Germline-derived CDR1 and CDR2 are MNHEY and SVGEGT. This CDR3 region has 11 residues. The J gene is TRBJ2-7, the V gene TRBV6-2 or TRBV6-3, with TRBD2 as a possible D gene (5 bases). The source is a man younger than 35 who had mild COVID-19 (a few samples of this study predate the infection). Cell type and time point are not known. The sequencing input was PBMCs or a T cell subset sorted from them (not recorded which). The CDR3 loop is CASRRAHEQYF. The CDR3 nucleotides read TGTGCCAGCAGGCGGGCCCACGAGCAGTACTTC.